This T cell receptor beta chain is from a study of siplizumab effects on memory and regulatory T cells. Only in-frame clones appear in the TCRdb table, and some are missing; sequencing was by immunoSEQ multiplex PCR. The data contain about 120,000 clones, around 93% of them singletons. The trim removed 4 bases at V and 4 bases at J, leaving 7 bases unmatched. This CDR3 comprises 14 residues. Germline lookup yields CDR1 SGHRS and CDR2 YFSETQ. The chain employs TRBV5-1 and TRBJ2-5; 7 bases agree with TRBD2. Specimen: non-Treg CD4+ T cells sorted from blood. The TCR was taken from a human donor in good health. The CDR3 DNA sequence: TGCGCCAGCAGCGCGGGGACGGGAGGAGAGACCCAGTACTTC. The encoded protein is CASSAGTGGETQYF. The variable domain in full, completed from reference TRBV5-1 and TRBJ2-5, reads KAGVTQTPRYLIKTRGQQVTLSCSPISGHRSVSWYQQTPGQGLQFLFEYFSETQRNKGNFPGRFSGRQFSNSRSEMNVSTLELGDSALYLCASSAGTGGETQYFGPGTRLLVL.